This T cell receptor beta chain was observed in a study of response to subunit inactivated influenza vaccine. TCRdb recomputed calls from the RT-PCR reads with MiXCR, one row per CDR3 protein. The sample yields 450,000 to 700,000 distinct CDR3 sequences, 12% to 15% seen once. A few counts support this clonotype. Its matching antigen is unknown. Germline CDR1 reads MDHEN; CDR2 reads SYDVKM. This CDR3 contains 14 residues. V was shortened by 4 bases and J by 8 bases, with 16 bases between the two germline ends. Findings and limits, study-wide: It was the authors' suggestion that each seasonal influenza vaccination recruits few new T cells.

This receptor was taken from a man aged 45-65 years who received an inactivated influenza vaccine. The chain couples TRBV28 to TRBJ2-3, with TRBD1 as a possible D gene (5 bases). Sequenced material: PBMCs from blood, taken 11 to 12 days after vaccination. DNA of the CDR3: TGTGCCAGCAGTTATCAACAGGCTACTCTTACGCAGTATTTT. It encodes CASSYQQATLTQYF.